Listed below are T cell receptor beta chains from one sample, sequenced in a study of CD8 T cells in Susac syndrome. TCRdb analysed the immunoSEQ multiplex PCR reads with MiXCR anew, one entry per CDR3 protein. Of around 79,000 distinct CDR3 sequences listed, about 95% are singletons. Sequences were obtained from CD8+ T cells from PBMCs. The receptors come from a human donor with multiple sclerosis. Each CDR3 is given with its conserved first and last residue. D genes are given only for firm matches. A clone size is listed for some rows: how often the clone was seen (once, few, many), or a class if it is expanded.

D	size	V	J	DNA	CDR3
NA	NA	TRBV12-5	TRBJ2-5	TGTGCTAGTGGTTTGGGAGAGGAGACCCAGTACTTC	CASGLGEETQYF
TRBD1	once	TRBV29-1	TRBJ2-7	TGCAGCGTTGAAGTGGGACAGGGGGGATACGAGCAGTACTTC	CSVEVGQGGYEQYF
NA	NA	TRBV2	TRBJ1-3	TGTGCCAGCAGTGAAGCGGTCTGGTTGGGCTCTGGAAACACCATATATTTT	CASSEAVWLGSGNTIYF
TRBD1	NA	TRBV6-2/TRBV6-3	TRBJ2-1	TGTGCCAGCAGTTATCAGGGGGCCTTCTACAATGAGCAGTTCTTC	CASSYQGAFYNEQFF
NA	NA	TRBV5-4	TRBJ1-5	TGTGCCAGCAGCCACAGCTCCTCCGGACAGCCCCAGCATTTT	CASSHSSSGQPQHF
TRBD2	NA	TRBV9	TRBJ2-3	TGTGCCAGCAGCGTGAACGGACTAGCGGGGGATGCAGATACGCAGTATTTT	CASSVNGLAGDADTQYF
NA	NA	TRBV3-1	TRBJ2-7	TGTGCCAGCAGTGCACCGGACGGAGGTTCCTACGAGCAGTACTTC	CASSAPDGGSYEQYF
TRBD1	once	TRBV7-2	TRBJ1-2	TGTGCCAGCAGCTTACTTGGGACAGAGGGGTATGGCTACACCTTC	CASSLLGTEGYGYTF
TRBD2	NA	TRBV11-2	TRBJ2-5	TGTGCCAGCCTTTGGCGGGGGAGGGGTCAAGAGACCCAGTACTTC	CASLWRGRGQETQYF
NA	NA	TRBV19	TRBJ1-4	TGTGCCAGTAGTATCCGGCCCCAGGGGAATGAAAAACTGTTTTTT	CASSIRPQGNEKLFF
NA	NA	TRBV27	TRBJ1-1	TGTGCCAGCAGTCCCGGACAGAACACTGAAGCTTTCTTT	CASSPGQNTEAFF
TRBD2	NA	TRBV5-6	TRBJ2-3	TGTGCCAGCAGCTTCCGCGGGAGGATCACAGATACGCAGTATTTT	CASSFRGRITDTQYF
NA	NA	TRBV27	TRBJ2-7	TGTGCCAGCCGGCTATCCCCGGGCGGGGTCTCCTACGAGCAGTACTTC	CASRLSPGGVSYEQYF
NA	NA	TRBV29-1	TRBJ1-5	TGCAGCGTTGGGGACCCCCGGTCCGATCAGCCCCAGCATTTT	CSVGDPRSDQPQHF
NA	NA	TRBV27	TRBJ2-2	TGTGCCAGCAGCCTCCCCGGGGCCCTTGGGGAGCTGTTTTTT	CASSLPGALGELFF
NA	NA	TRBV5-1	TRBJ2-3	TGCGCCAGCAGCGCTACTCCCACAGATACGCAGTATTTT	CASSATPTDTQYF
TRBD1	once	TRBV7-2	TRBJ1-6	TGTGCCAGCAGCTTAAGGCCACAGGGGGCTACGAATTCACCCCTCCACTTT	CASSLRPQGATNSPLHF
TRBD1	NA	TRBV9	TRBJ2-7	TGTGCCAGCAGCGTAGATCTTGGGACAGGGCGTGAAAACGAGCAGTACTTC	CASSVDLGTGRENEQYF
NA	NA	TRBV2	TRBJ2-7	TGTGCCAGCAGTGGAGAACAGGGATTCTACGAGCAGTACTTC	CASSGEQGFYEQYF
TRBD2	NA	TRBV5-6	TRBJ2-1	TGTGCCAGCAGCTTGGATCCGCAGGGCGGGAGTGAGCAGTTCTTC	CASSLDPQGGSEQFF
TRBD1	NA	TRBV4-3	TRBJ2-1	TGCGCCAGCAGCCAGGATACCTACAGGGGGCAGGACAATGAGCAGTTCTTC	CASSQDTYRGQDNEQFF
NA	NA	TRBV29-1	TRBJ2-7	TGCAGCGTTATGATTGGGATAACCTACGAGCAGTACTTC	CSVMIGITYEQYF
TRBD1	NA	TRBV6-2/TRBV6-3	TRBJ1-1	TGTGCCAGCAGTTTGTGGACAGGGCCGAACACTGAAGCTTTCTTT	CASSLWTGPNTEAFF
TRBD1	NA	TRBV29-1	TRBJ2-5	TGCAGCGTTATATCCGGGACAGTCGAGACCCAGTACTTC	CSVISGTVETQYF
NA	once	TRBV10-2	TRBJ1-1	TGCGCCAGCTGGGGTCCCACTGAAGCTTTCTTT	CASWGPTEAFF
NA	NA	TRBV6-5	TRBJ2-7	TGTGCCAGCAGTCCAAACGGAGGGGGCCCGGCCGAGCAGTACTTC	CASSPNGGGPAEQYF
NA	NA	TRBV27	TRBJ1-5	TGTGCCAGCAGTTTAGGTCTTAATCAGCCCCAGCATTTT	CASSLGLNQPQHF
NA	NA	TRBV30	TRBJ2-1	TGTGCCTGGAGCCTAGACAGCTACAATGAGCAGTTCTTC	CAWSLDSYNEQFF